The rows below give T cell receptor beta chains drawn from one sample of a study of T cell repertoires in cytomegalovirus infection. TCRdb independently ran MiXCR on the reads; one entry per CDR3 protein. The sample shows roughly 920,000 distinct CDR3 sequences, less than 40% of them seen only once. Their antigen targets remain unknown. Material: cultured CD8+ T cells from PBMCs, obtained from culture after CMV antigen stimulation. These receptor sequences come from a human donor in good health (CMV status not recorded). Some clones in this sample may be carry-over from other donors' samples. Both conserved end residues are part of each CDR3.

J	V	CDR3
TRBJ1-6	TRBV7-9	CASSTSAGGTNSPLHF
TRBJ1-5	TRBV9	CASSVDGGSNQPQHF
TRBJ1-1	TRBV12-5	CASEGERTEAFF
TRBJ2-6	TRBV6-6	CASISGGANVLTF
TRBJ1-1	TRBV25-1	CASRSNGGVVDTEAFF
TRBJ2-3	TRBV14	CASSPTSGGPHTQYF
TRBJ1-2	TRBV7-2	CASSNISRGGYTF
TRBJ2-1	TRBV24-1	CATSRSTSSYNEQFF
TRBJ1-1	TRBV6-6	CASSYSSTVGTEAFF
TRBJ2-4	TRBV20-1	CSANLRAKNIQYF
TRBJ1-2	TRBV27	CASSSGPGARGYTF
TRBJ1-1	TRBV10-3	CAISESIGFVPEAFF
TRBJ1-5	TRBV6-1	CASSEARSALLSNQPQHF
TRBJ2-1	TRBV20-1	CSARTGLAGSDEQFF
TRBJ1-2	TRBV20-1	CSARGITNYGYTF
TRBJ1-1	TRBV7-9	CASSPALYNEAFF
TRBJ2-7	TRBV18	CASSPQVTSGRGFPYEQYF
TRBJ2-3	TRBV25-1	CASSRRRLAGAYTDTQYF
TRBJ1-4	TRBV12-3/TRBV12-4	CASTFGGQGLTNEKLFF
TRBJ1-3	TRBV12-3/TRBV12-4	CASPTGSGNTIYF
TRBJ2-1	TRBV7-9	CASSSGSYNEQFF
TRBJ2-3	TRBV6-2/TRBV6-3	CASSSTGGFLDTQYF
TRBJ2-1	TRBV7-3	CASSLEGVFDEGNF
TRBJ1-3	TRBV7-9	CASSTSATMGSAIYF
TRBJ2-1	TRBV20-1	CSARAGGGPFF
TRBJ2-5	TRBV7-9	CASSLFEGEVKETQYF
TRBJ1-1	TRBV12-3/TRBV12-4	CASSSGRLGAFF
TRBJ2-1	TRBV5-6	CASSPIPGGSYNEQFF
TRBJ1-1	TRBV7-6	CASSHSEGGYAEAFF
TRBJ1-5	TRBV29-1	CSVLGVGGNNQPQHF
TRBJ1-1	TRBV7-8	CVSTPGWGANTEAFF
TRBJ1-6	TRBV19	CASSKTGGNSPLHF
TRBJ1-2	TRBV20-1	CSARDVIGTGANYGYTF
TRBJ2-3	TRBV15	CATSRGGGSTDTQYF
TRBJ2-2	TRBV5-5	CASSSPGGPGTGELFF
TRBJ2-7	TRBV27	CASSLSGGAFWYEQYF
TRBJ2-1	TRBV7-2	CASAYWGGIYNEQFF
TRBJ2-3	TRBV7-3	CASSLNVMDRATDTQYF
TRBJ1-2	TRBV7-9	CASSSVGQFHGYTF
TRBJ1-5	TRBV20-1	CSARHRDTNQLQHF
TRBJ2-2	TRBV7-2	CASRRDWANTGELFF
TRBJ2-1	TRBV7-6	CASSSRWDHEQFF
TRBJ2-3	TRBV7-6	CASSTTQRGASLDTQYF
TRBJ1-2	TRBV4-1	CASSQAEGIDYGYTF
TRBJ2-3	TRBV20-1	CSARPVVDTQYF
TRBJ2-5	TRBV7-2	CASSFRGRQETQYF
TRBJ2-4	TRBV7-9	CASSLLRPGDIQYF
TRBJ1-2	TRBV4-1	CASSQGTQARNYGYTF